One and the same sample provided the 29 T cell receptor beta chains below, sequenced in a study of cytotoxic CD8 clonotypes in ibrutinib-treated CLL. Method: immunoSEQ multiplex PCR; TCRdb's copy keeps in-frame clones and lacks some. The repertoire holds 15,000 to 20,000 clones, roughly two thirds seen once, with about 20% in the top ten. The sequences come from PBMCs, collected before ibrutinib treatment. The receptor source for this set is a human donor with chronic lymphocytic leukemia.

This chain connects TRBV10-3 to TRBJ1-1; the match to TRBD1 covers 8 bases. CDR3 length: 14 amino acids. V lost 7 bases, J lost 4 bases, and 8 bases stayed unmatched. Per germline, CDR1 ENHRY and CDR2 SYGVKD. In DNA form, the CDR3 reads TGTGCCATCAATCAGGACAGGGAGGCCACTGAAGCTTTCTTT. It specifies CAINQDREATEAFF.

J is TRBJ1-2 and V is TRBV5-4; TRBD1 matches 8 bases. From germline, CDR1 is SGHNT and CDR2 YYREEE (reference sequence). The CDR3 loop spans 15 amino acids. J was trimmed by 7 bases and V by 0 bases; bases with no gene match: 8. As DNA, the CDR3 is TGTGCCAGCAGCTTGGCAGGGGGCGGGTCGGGTGGCTACACCTTC. Its translation: CASSLAGGGSGGYTF.

This chain joins TRBV18 and TRBJ2-3, with D possibly TRBD2 on 6 matching bases. Trimming took 0 bases from V and 4 from J, leaving 11 bases between them. This CDR3 region has 15 residues. Germline values: CDR1 KGHSH, CDR2 LQKENI. The CDR3 sequence is CASSPPAGWPDTQYF. CDR3 DNA sequence: TGTGCCAGCTCACCACCGGCGGGGTGGCCAGATACGCAGTATTTT.

The chain uses TRBV5-1 and TRBJ2-3; 7 bases align to TRBD1. V trimming: 0 bases; J trimming: 7 bases; junction bases outside the gene matches: 5. The CDR3 loop spans 14 amino acids. The germline V gene has CDR1 SGHRS and CDR2 YFSETQ. The CDR3: CASSLEGAWNTQYF. The CDR3 DNA reads TGCGCCAGCAGCTTGGAGGGGGCTTGGAATACGCAGTATTTT.

Only a few counts were recorded for this clone. The chain couples TRBV18 to TRBJ1-5; D ambiguous. This CDR3 contains 11 residues. Looked up from germline, CDR1 is KGHSH and CDR2 is LQKENI. The ends were cut back, 7 bases at V and 5 bases at J, with 6 bases in the middle. CDR3 in DNA: TGTGCCAGCTGGGAGGATCAGCCCCAGCATTTT. Translated, it gives CASWEDQPQHF.

The gene calls are TRBV10-1 and TRBJ1-3; TRBD1 agrees at 7 bases. The germline V gene encodes CDR1 WNHNN and CDR2 SYGVQD (reference sequence). The V segment lost 2 bases and the J segment 2 bases; nucleotides outside the gene matches: 18. CDR3 length: 20 residues. CDR3 region: CASSEPRQGEYFFAGNTIYF. The CDR3 DNA sequence: TGCGCCAGCAGTGAGCCCCGGCAGGGGGAATACTTTTTTGCTGGAAACACCATATATTTT.

The chain links TRBV6-1 to TRBJ1-1; D is unclear. CDR3 length: 14 residues. Trimming cost V 5 bases and J 7 bases, with 17 bases left between them. Germline V gene data show CDR1 as MNHNS and CDR2 as SASEGT. CDR3 region: CASSKSTPPGEAFF. CDR3 nucleotide sequence: TGTGCCAGCAGTAAATCGACTCCCCCGGGTGAAGCTTTCTTT.

This chain joins TRBV6-1 and TRBJ1-1, with TRBD1 identical over 7 bases. Trimming took 6 bases from V and 1 from J; bases not matched to a gene: 5. Germline V gives CDR1 MNHNS, CDR2 SASEGT. This CDR3 has 14 amino acids. The CDR3 loop reads CASRTGRGNTEAFF. The CDR3, as DNA: TGTGCCAGCAGGACAGGGAGAGGGAACACTGAAGCTTTCTTT.

The chain couples TRBV13 to TRBJ1-6, with unresolved D. Germline V lookup: CDR1 PRHDT, CDR2 FYEKMQ (reference sequence). The CDR3 extends over 14 amino acids. With 7 bases removed from V and 4 bases from J, the gap between germline ends came to 11 bases. The CDR3 DNA reads TGTGCCAGCAACACGGGAACTTATAATTCACCCCTCCACTTT. It specifies CASNTGTYNSPLHF.

The V call is TRBV7-9, the J call TRBJ2-2; TRBD1 is a possible D gene (7 bases). The CDR3 runs 16 residues. V gave up 3 bases and J gave up 6 bases, with 17 bases separating them. CDR1 is SEHNR and CDR2 is FQNEAQ in the germline V gene (reference sequence). The CDR3 protein is CASSFSYRGGPGELFF. CDR3 sequence (DNA): TGTGCCAGCAGCTTCTCCTACAGGGGAGGCCCCGGGGAGCTGTTTTTT.

The chain couples TRBV27 to TRBJ1-1; D is possibly TRBD1 (6 bases). Per germline, CDR1 MNHEY and CDR2 SMNVEV (reference sequence). The CDR3 loop spans 13 amino acids. Trimming cost V 4 bases and J 1 base, with 7 bases left between them. DNA of the CDR3: TGTGCCAGCAGTTACAGGGAGAACACTGAAGCTTTCTTT. As protein: CASSYRENTEAFF.

The J gene is TRBJ2-1, the V gene TRBV6-4, with 9 bases fitting TRBD2. Germline trimming cut 6 bases from V and 3 bases from J; bases unmatched to any gene: 15. The CDR3 covers 18 residues. CDR1 and CDR2 (germline): MRHNA, SNTAGT. CDR3 DNA: TGTGCCAGCAGCGATATCGGAGTAGCGGGGGTTTGCTACAATGAGCAGTTCTTC. It yields the protein CASSDIGVAGVCYNEQFF.

The chain uses TRBV18 and TRBJ2-1; D perhaps matches TRBD2 (6 bases). The V end lost 2 bases, the J end lost 8 bases, and 7 bases lay between the germline ends. Germline CDR1 reads KGHSH; CDR2 reads LQKENI. CDR3 length: 12 amino acids. The CDR3: CASSPREDEQFF. DNA for the CDR3: TGTGCCAGCTCACCAAGGGAGGATGAGCAGTTCTTC.

This clone occurred a few times. The gene calls are TRBV4-3 and TRBJ2-2; 9 positions agree with TRBD2. The trim removed 0 bases at V and 4 bases at J, leaving 6 bases unmatched. Germline CDR1 is LGHNA and CDR2 is YSLEER. The CDR3 has 17 residues. CDR3 sequence: CASSQERLAGRTGELFF. The CDR3 bases are TGCGCCAGCAGCCAAGAACGTCTAGCGGGGCGCACCGGGGAGCTGTTTTTT.

The rearrangement uses TRBV9 and TRBJ2-1, with 8 bases matching TRBD1. The trim removed 4 bases at V and 12 bases at J, leaving 9 bases unmatched. Per the germline V gene, CDR1 is SGDLS and CDR2 is YYNGEE. CDR3 size: 13 residues. This CDR3 reads CASSPTGQGVQFF. The CDR3 nucleotides read TGTGCCAGCAGCCCGACAGGACAGGGAGTGCAGTTCTTC.

Only one count was recorded for this clone. The chain combines TRBV19 with TRBJ2-1; 8 bases fit TRBD1. The V gene end was trimmed by 2 bases and the J gene end by 8 bases; junction bases not matched to a gene: 8. The CDR3 runs to 15 residues. CDR1 is LNHDA, CDR2 SQIVND, per germline (reference sequence). This CDR3 is CASSISRQGADEQFF. For the CDR3, the DNA is TGTGCCAGTAGTATAAGTAGGCAGGGGGCCGATGAGCAGTTCTTC.

J is TRBJ1-5 and V is TRBV6-1; D gene unclear. The CDR3 runs 15 residues. Trimming took 8 bases from V and 1 from J, leaving 15 bases between them. In germline, CDR1 is MNHNS, CDR2 SASEGT. CDR3 sequence (DNA): TGTGCCAGCGCAAGGGAGGGAAAAAGCAATCAGCCCCAGCATTTT. Its protein product is CASAREGKSNQPQHF.

The J gene is TRBJ1-1, the V gene TRBV10-3; D is undetermined. The germline V gene has CDR1 ENHRY and CDR2 SYGVKD. The CDR3 extends over 13 amino acids. Trimming left V 7 bases short and J 3 bases short, with 12 bases between. The chain's CDR3 is CAIIGESHTEAFF. For the CDR3, the DNA is TGTGCCATCATCGGGGAATCACACACTGAAGCTTTCTTT.

The chain recombines TRBV15 with TRBJ2-2; D gene uncertain. The CDR3 is made up of 12 amino acids. V lost 5 bases and J 6 bases, leaving 7 bases between the germline ends. CDR1 is LNHNV and CDR2 is YYDKDF in the germline V gene (reference sequence). CDR3 in DNA: TGTGCCACCAGCCCCACCCCCGGGGAGCTGTTTTTT. This encodes CATSPTPGELFF. Filled out from reference TRBV15 and TRBJ2-2, the complete variable domain reads DAMVIQNPRYQVTQFGKPVTLSCSQTLNHNVMYWYQQKSSQAPKLLFHYYDKDFNNEADTPDNFQSRRPNTSFCFLDIRSPGLGDTAMYLCATSPTPGELFFGEGSRLTVL.

This clone was detected a few times. The genes are TRBV7-3 and TRBJ1-6, with D possibly TRBD1 on 5 matching bases. This CDR3 spans 14 amino acids. The V gene lost 4 bases and the J gene lost 8 bases, with 12 bases spanning the gap. CDR1 and CDR2 from the germline V gene are SGHTA and FQGTGA. The CDR3 DNA sequence: TGTGCCAGCAGCTCAGGGATTAGGGATTCACCCCTCCACTTT. Translating gives CASSSGIRDSPLHF.

The chain is built from TRBV29-1 and TRBJ1-4; D is undetermined. The CDR3 is 13 amino acids. With 5 bases removed from V and 6 bases from J, the gap between germline ends came to 13 bases. From germline, CDR1 is SQVTM and CDR2 ANQGSEA. In DNA, the CDR3 is TGCAGCGTTCAGCAGAGCGGAGATGAAAAACTGTTTTTT. Its protein product is CSVQQSGDEKLFF.

This chain uses TRBV7-3 with TRBJ2-3; D is possibly TRBD1 (5 bases). Germline V gene data show CDR1 as SGHTA and CDR2 as FQGTGA. This CDR3 is 16 amino acids long. Trimming took off 4 bases at V and 2 bases at J, with 16 bases between the two ends. The chain's CDR3 is CASSSPSGAYTDTQYF. The CDR3 region has the DNA TGTGCCAGCAGCTCCCCGTCTGGGGCCTACACAGATACGCAGTATTTT.

The chain uses TRBV9 and TRBJ2-3; tentatively, D is TRBD2 (6 bases). V lost 6 bases to trimming and J lost 1 base, with 15 bases between them. Germline CDR1 reads SGDLS; CDR2 reads YYNGEE. CDR3 length: 15 residues. DNA of the CDR3: TGTGCCAGCAACCGTGGCGGGGTGCGCACAGATACGCAGTATTTT. It codes for CASNRGGVRTDTQYF.

J is TRBJ2-5 and V is TRBV5-5; the D gene is possibly TRBD1 (6 bases). The germline CDR1 and CDR2 sequences are SGHKS and YYEKEE (reference sequence). CDR3 size: 14 residues. V lost 1 base and J lost 4, with 11 bases in between. Here the CDR3 DNA reads TGTGCCAGCAGCTTGTGGGGGCAGCGAGAGACCCAGTACTTC. The encoded protein is CASSLWGQRETQYF.

The chain is built from TRBV9 and TRBJ2-3; D is possibly TRBD1 (6 bases). The germline gives CDR1 SGDLS, CDR2 YYNGEE. V was pared by 3 bases and J by 6 bases, with 14 bases between. The CDR3 runs 14 residues. The CDR3 reads CASSARTVRDTQYF. In DNA, the CDR3 is TGTGCCAGCAGCGCTCGGACAGTGCGGGATACGCAGTATTTT.

The chain couples TRBV6-5 to TRBJ1-2, with D possibly TRBD1 on 5 matching bases. In germline, CDR1 is MNHEY, CDR2 SVGAGI. This CDR3 has 15 amino acids. Trimming cost V 5 bases and J 8 bases, with 21 bases left between them. CDR3 region: CASSTISGPFEGYTF. The CDR3 coding sequence is TGTGCCAGCAGTACCATATCGGGGCCCTTTGAGGGCTACACCTTC.

The V call is TRBV19, the J call TRBJ1-2; 10 bases line up with TRBD1. Unmatched junction bases numbered 6, after V lost 7 bases and J lost 4 bases. The CDR3 has 14 residues. The V gene's germline CDR1 is LNHDA and CDR2 SQIVND (reference sequence). DNA of the CDR3: TGTGCCAGTATTACGACAGGGGGCGCCTATGGCTACACCTTC. Translated: CASITTGGAYGYTF.

The chain links TRBV23-1 to TRBJ2-6; D not resolved. TRBV23-1 is classed as an ORF, of uncertain function. The CDR3 spans 18 residues. Trimming cost V 5 bases and J 5 bases, with 22 bases left between them. As DNA, the CDR3 is TGCGCCAGCAGTTTCTGGGTTACGCAACAAAGTCGGGCCAACGTCCTGACTTTC. Encoded protein: CASSFWVTQQSRANVLTF.

This chain links TRBV7-2 with TRBJ2-2; D is unclear. The CDR3 is 11 amino acids. Per the germline V gene, CDR1 is SGHTA and CDR2 is FQGNSA. The V gene lost 1 base and the J gene lost 16 bases, with 10 bases spanning the gap. The CDR3 protein is CASSLDRAEFF. CDR3 sequence (DNA): TGTGCCAGCAGCTTAGATCGCGCAGAGTTTTTT.